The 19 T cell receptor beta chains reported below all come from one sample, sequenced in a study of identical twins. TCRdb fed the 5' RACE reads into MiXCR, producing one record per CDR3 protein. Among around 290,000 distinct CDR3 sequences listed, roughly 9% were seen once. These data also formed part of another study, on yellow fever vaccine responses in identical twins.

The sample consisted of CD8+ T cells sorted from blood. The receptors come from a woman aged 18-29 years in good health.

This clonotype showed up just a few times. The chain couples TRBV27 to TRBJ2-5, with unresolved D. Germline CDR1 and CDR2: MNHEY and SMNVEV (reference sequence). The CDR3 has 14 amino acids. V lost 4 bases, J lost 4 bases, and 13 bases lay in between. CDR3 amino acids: CASSWSSTAETQYF. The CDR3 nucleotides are TGTGCCAGCAGTTGGAGCTCAACGGCAGAGACCCAGTACTTC.

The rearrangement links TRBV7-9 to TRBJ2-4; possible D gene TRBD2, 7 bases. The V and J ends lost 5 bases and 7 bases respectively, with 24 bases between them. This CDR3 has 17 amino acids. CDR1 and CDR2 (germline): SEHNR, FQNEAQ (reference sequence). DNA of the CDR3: TGTGCCAGCAGCACGGGCCTTCGTTCAGGGGAGGGGAACATTCAGTACTTC. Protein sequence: CASSTGLRSGEGNIQYF.

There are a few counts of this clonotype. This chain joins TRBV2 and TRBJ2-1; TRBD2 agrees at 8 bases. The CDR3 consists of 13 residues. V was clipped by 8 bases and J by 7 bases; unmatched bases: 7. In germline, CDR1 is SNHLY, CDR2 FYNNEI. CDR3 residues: CASSRGGRNEQFF. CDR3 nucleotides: TGTGCCAGCTCGCGCGGGGGGAGGAATGAGCAGTTCTTC. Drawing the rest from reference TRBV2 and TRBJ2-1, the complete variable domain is EPEVTQTPSHQVTQMGQEVILRCVPISNHLYFYWYRQILGQKVEFLVSFYNNEISEKSEIFDDQFSVERPDGSNFTLKIRSTKLEDSAMYFCASSRGGRNEQFFGPGTRLTVL.

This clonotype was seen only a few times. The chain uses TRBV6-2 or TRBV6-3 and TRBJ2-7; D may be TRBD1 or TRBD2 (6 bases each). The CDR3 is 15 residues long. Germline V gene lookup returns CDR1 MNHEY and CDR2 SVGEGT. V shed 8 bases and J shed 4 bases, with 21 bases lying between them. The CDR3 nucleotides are TGTGCCAGCTTCACCCCGACAGGAGGGATATACGAGCAGTACTTC. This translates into CASFTPTGGIYEQYF.

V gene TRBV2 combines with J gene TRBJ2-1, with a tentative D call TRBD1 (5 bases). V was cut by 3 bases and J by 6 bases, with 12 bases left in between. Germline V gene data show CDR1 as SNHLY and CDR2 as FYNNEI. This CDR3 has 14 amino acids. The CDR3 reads CASSDWWGLNEQFF. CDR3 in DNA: TGTGCCAGCAGTGACTGGTGGGGCCTCAATGAGCAGTTCTTC.

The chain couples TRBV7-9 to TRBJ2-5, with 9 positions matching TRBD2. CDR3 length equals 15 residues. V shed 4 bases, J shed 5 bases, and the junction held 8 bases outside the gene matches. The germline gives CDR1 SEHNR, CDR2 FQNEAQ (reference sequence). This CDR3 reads CASSSLREGLETQYF. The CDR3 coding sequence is TGTGCCAGCAGCTCCTTGCGGGAGGGCCTGGAGACCCAGTACTTC.

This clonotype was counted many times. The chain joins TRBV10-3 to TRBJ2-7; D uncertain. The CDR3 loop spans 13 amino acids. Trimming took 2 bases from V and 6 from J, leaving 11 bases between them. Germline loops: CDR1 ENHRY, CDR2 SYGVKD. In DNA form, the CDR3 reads TGTGCCATCAGTGAGCCCCCCGGGTCCGAGCAGTACTTC. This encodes CAISEPPGSEQYF.

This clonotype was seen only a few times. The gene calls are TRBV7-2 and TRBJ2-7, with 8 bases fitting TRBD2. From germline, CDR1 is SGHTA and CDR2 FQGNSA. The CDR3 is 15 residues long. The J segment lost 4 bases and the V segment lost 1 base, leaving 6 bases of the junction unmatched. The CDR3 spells CASSLVQRELYEQYF. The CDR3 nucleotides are TGTGCCAGCAGCTTAGTCCAGCGGGAGCTTTACGAGCAGTACTTC. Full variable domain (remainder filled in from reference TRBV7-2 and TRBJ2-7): GAGVSQSPSNKVTEKGKDVELRCDPISGHTALYWYRQSLGQGLEFLIYFQGNSAPDKSGLPSDRFSAERTGGSVSTLTIQRTQQEDSAVYLCASSLVQRELYEQYFGPGTRLTVT.

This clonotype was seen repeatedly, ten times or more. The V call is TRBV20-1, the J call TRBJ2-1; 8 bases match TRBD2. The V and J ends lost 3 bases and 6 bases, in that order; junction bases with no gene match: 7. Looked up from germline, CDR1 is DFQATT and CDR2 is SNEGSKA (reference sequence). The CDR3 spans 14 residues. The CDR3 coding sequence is TGCAGTGCTAGGTTTTTACTAGCGGCCAATGAGCAGTTCTTC. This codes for CSARFLLAANEQFF.

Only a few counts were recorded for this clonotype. This CDR3 is CASSLGGPWTNEQFF. Written as DNA, the CDR3 is TGTGCCAGCAGCCTGGGGGGGCCCTGGACTAATGAGCAGTTCTTC. The chain recombines TRBV7-9 with TRBJ2-1; TRBD2 is a possible D gene (7 bases). From germline, CDR1 is SEHNR and CDR2 FQNEAQ (reference sequence). The CDR3 is made up of 15 amino acids. V was pared by 5 bases and J by 7 bases, with 18 bases between.

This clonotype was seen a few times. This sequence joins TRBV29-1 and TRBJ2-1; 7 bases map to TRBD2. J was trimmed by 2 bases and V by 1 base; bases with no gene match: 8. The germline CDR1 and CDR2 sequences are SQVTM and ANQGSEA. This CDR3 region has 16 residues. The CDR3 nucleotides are TGCAGCGTTGAAGGATTTGCGGGAGTGGCCTACAATGAGCAGTTCTTC. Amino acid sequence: CSVEGFAGVAYNEQFF.

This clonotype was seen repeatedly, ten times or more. This CDR3 reads CASSFPPGNEQFF. CDR3 sequence (DNA): TGCGCCAGCAGCTTCCCGCCAGGAAATGAGCAGTTCTTC. The chain has TRBV5-1 and TRBJ2-1; D gene unclear. The CDR3 loop spans 13 amino acids. Trimming pared 2 bases from V and 7 bases from J, leaving 10 bases between. Germline CDR1 SGHRS, CDR2 YFSETQ.

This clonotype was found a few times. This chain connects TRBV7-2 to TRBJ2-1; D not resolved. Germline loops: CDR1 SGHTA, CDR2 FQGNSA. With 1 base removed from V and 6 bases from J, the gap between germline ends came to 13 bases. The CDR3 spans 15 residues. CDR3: CASSLDSRLSNEQFF. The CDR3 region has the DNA TGTGCCAGCAGCTTAGACTCAAGGCTCAGCAATGAGCAGTTCTTC.

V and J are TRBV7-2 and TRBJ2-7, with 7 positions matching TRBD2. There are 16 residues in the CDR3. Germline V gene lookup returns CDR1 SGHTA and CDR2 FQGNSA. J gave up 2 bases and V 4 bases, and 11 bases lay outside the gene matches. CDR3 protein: CASSSRGSGATYEQYF. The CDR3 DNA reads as TGTGCCAGCAGCTCCCGAGGAAGCGGGGCTACCTACGAGCAGTACTTC.

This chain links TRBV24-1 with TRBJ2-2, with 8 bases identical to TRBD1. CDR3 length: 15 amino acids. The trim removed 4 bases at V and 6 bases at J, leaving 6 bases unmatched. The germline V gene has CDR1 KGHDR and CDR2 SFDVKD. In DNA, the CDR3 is TGTGCCACCAGTGAGGCAGGGGGCGAGTCCGGGGAGCTGTTTTTT. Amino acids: CATSEAGGESGELFF.

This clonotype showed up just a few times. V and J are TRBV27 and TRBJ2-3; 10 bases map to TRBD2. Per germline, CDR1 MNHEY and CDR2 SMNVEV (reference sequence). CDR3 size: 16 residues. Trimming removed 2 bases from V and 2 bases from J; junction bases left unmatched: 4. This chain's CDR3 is CASSLEGLAATDTQYF. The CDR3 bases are TGTGCCAGCAGTTTAGAAGGACTAGCGGCCACAGATACGCAGTATTTT.

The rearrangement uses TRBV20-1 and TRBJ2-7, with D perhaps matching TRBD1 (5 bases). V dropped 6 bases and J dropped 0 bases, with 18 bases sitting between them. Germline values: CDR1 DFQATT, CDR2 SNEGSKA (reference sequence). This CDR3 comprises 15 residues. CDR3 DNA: TGCAGTGCCGTAGATACAGGTGCTGTCTCCTACGAGCAGTACTTC. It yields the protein CSAVDTGAVSYEQYF.

The CDR3 sequence is CASSDGRTNSPLHF. CDR3 DNA sequence: TGTGCCAGCAGCGATGGACGGACTAATTCACCCCTCCACTTT. J is TRBJ1-6 and V is TRBV9; no firm D call. CDR1 and CDR2 from the germline V gene are SGDLS and YYNGEE. The CDR3 runs 14 residues. V was cut by 3 bases and J by 6 bases, with 10 bases left in between.

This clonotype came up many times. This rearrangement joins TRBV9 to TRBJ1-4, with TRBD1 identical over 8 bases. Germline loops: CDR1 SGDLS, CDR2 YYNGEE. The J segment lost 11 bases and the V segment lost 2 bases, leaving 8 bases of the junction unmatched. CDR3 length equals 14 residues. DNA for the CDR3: TGTGCCAGCAGCGTGGACAGGGAAGGAGGGAAACTGTTTTTT. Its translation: CASSVDREGGKLFF.